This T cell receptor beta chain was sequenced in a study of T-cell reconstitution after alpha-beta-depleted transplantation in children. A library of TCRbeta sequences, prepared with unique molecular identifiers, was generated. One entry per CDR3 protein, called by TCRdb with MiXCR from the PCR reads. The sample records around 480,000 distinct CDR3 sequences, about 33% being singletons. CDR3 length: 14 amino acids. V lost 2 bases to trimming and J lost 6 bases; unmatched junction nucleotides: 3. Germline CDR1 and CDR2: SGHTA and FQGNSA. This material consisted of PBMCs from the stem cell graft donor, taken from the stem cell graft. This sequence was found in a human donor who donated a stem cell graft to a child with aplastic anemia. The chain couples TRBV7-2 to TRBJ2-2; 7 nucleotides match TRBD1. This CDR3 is CASSLTGVSGELFF. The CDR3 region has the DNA TGTGCCAGCAGCTTAACAGGGGTTTCCGGGGAGCTGTTTTTT.